A selection of T cell receptor beta chains follows, all from one sample in a study of blood T cell repertoires in COVID-19. Some clones are missing from TCRdb's copy, which holds only in-frame ones; the method was immunoSEQ multiplex PCR. The sample shows roughly 250,000 clones, around 89% of them seen only once. Source material: peripheral blood. These receptors all stem from a man between 25 and 39 years old with acute or convalescent COVID-19. CDR3s include the opening cysteine and the closing phenylalanine or tryptophan. D genes are given only for firm matches. For some rows the clone size is stated as once, few or many, or as a class when expanded; others skip it.

>TRBD2|NA|TRBV13|TRBJ2-1
CASSYLAGGRYNEQFF
TGTGCCAGCAGCTACCTAGCGGGGGGCAGGTACAATGAGCAGTTCTTC
>TRBD1|once|TRBV5-1|TRBJ2-1
CASSLGQGSYNEQFF
TGCGCCAGCAGCTTGGGACAGGGCTCCTACAATGAGCAGTTCTTC
>NA|NA|TRBV5-1|TRBJ2-2
CASSLDSVSTGELFF
TGCGCCAGCAGCTTGGACTCGGTGAGCACCGGGGAGCTGTTTTTT
>NA|NA|TRBV7-9|TRBJ1-2
CASSLAGGNYGYTF
TGTGCCAGCAGCTTAGCAGGCGGGAACTATGGCTACACCTTC
>NA|NA|TRBV4-1|TRBJ1-1
CASSQSKTGLIEAFF
TGCGCCAGCAGCCAATCAAAGACAGGCTTGATTGAAGCTTTCTTT
>NA|NA|TRBV11-3|TRBJ2-4
CASSFAAGNIQYF
TGTGCCAGCAGCTTTGCGGCAGGGAACATTCAGTACTTC
>NA|NA|TRBV24-1|TRBJ1-2
CATSDLGGQGISLLYGYTF
TGTGCCACCAGTGATTTAGGGGGTCAGGGAATCTCCCTTCTCTATGGCTACACCTTC
>TRBD1|NA|TRBV24-1|TRBJ2-5
CATSDVGEARGRGTQYF
TGTGCCACCAGTGATGTGGGGGAGGCCAGGGGGCGAGGGACCCAGTACTTC
>TRBD2|NA|TRBV11-2|TRBJ2-7
CASSLKLAAPYYEQYF
TGTGCCAGCAGCTTAAAGCTAGCGGCACCTTACTACGAGCAGTACTTC
>NA|NA|TRBV30|TRBJ1-2
CAWSLKGSGEFYGYTF
TGTGCCTGGAGTCTAAAAGGATCAGGGGAATTCTATGGCTACACCTTC
>TRBD1|NA|TRBV6-1|TRBJ1-2
CASSGGGPGGAGYGYTF
TGTGCCAGCAGTGGAGGGGGACCAGGGGGCGCGGGGTATGGCTACACCTTC
>TRBD2|NA|TRBV3-1/TRBV3-2|TRBJ2-2
CASSQEVLGGRGAGELFF
TGTGCCAGCAGCCAAGAGGTCCTGGGCGGGAGAGGGGCCGGGGAGCTGTTTTTT
>NA|NA|TRBV7-3|TRBJ1-1
CASSLGGLNTEAFF
TGTGCCAGCAGCTTAGGAGGGTTGAACACTGAAGCTTTCTTT
>TRBD1|NA|TRBV19|TRBJ1-2
CASEQGDYGYTF
TGTGCCAGTGAACAGGGGGACTATGGCTACACCTTC
>NA|NA|TRBV28|TRBJ2-7
CASSRSGTPSYEQYF
TGTGCCAGCAGTCGTTCCGGGACACCATCCTACGAGCAGTACTTC
>TRBD1|NA|TRBV9|TRBJ2-2
CASSLGTGDAGELFF
TGTGCCAGCAGCTTAGGGACAGGGGATGCCGGGGAGCTGTTTTTT
>TRBD1|NA|TRBV11-2|TRBJ1-1
CASSSLGKGQGNTEAFF
TGTGCCAGCAGCTCACTCGGGAAGGGACAGGGGAACACTGAAGCTTTCTTT
>TRBD1|NA|TRBV10-2|TRBJ1-5
CASSEAGGHQPQHF
TGCGCCAGCAGTGAGGCAGGGGGCCATCAGCCCCAGCATTTT
>TRBD1|NA|TRBV24-1|TRBJ2-2
CATSDFHGTGSNTGELFF
TGTGCCACCAGTGATTTCCACGGGACAGGATCGAACACCGGGGAGCTGTTTTTT
>TRBD2|NA|TRBV6-4|TRBJ2-7
CASSGTSGISEQYF
TGTGCCAGCAGCGGGACTAGCGGGATCTCCGAGCAGTACTTC
>NA|NA|TRBV10-2|TRBJ2-3
CASRFWTAATDTQYF
TGCGCCAGCAGATTTTGGACTGCCGCCACAGATACGCAGTATTTT
>NA|NA|TRBV2|TRBJ2-7
CASSATAPSSEQYF
TGTGCCAGCAGTGCCACCGCGCCAAGCTCCGAGCAGTACTTC
>NA|once|TRBV3-1/TRBV3-2|TRBJ2-1
CASSPPGTMANEQFF
TGTGCCAGCAGCCCTCCCGGGACAATGGCCAATGAGCAGTTCTTC
>NA|NA|TRBV15|TRBJ1-5
CATSRAAQDQPQHF
TGTGCCACCAGCAGAGCGGCACAGGATCAGCCCCAGCATTTT
>NA|NA|TRBV15|TRBJ2-7
CATSAPPGKNYEQYF
TGTGCCACCAGCGCCCCGCCGGGGAAAAACTACGAGCAGTACTTC
>TRBD1|NA|TRBV5-1|TRBJ2-1
CASSLRTGGEQFF
TGCGCCAGCAGCTTGAGGACAGGGGGCGAGCAGTTCTTC
>TRBD1|NA|TRBV3-1/TRBV3-2|TRBJ1-1
CASRKTGLNTEAFF
TGTGCCAGCAGGAAGACAGGGCTGAACACTGAAGCTTTCTTT
>NA|NA|TRBV19|TRBJ1-5
CASSIWQGIYSNQPQHF
TGTGCCAGTAGTATTTGGCAGGGCATATATAGCAATCAGCCCCAGCATTTT
>NA|NA|TRBV12-5|TRBJ1-2
CASGLATGARGYTF
TGTGCTAGTGGTTTGGCCACAGGCGCTCGGGGCTACACCTTC
>NA|NA|TRBV5-1|TRBJ1-2
CASSLAPGEGGYTF
TGCGCCAGCAGCTTGGCCCCAGGGGAGGGTGGCTACACCTTC
>NA|NA|TRBV5-1|TRBJ1-3
CASSLNLGSSGNTIYF
TGCGCCAGCAGCTTGAACTTGGGGAGCTCTGGAAACACCATATATTTT
>NA|NA|TRBV5-4|TRBJ1-2
CASSRNVGQGYTF
TGTGCCAGCAGCCGCAATGTGGGGCAGGGCTACACCTTC
>TRBD1|NA|TRBV6-6|TRBJ2-3
CASSLTGGSTDTQYF
TGTGCCAGCAGTTTGACAGGGGGCTCAACAGATACGCAGTATTTT
>NA|NA|TRBV4-1|TRBJ1-4
CASRGQLNEKLFF
TGCGCCAGCAGAGGACAGCTTAATGAAAAACTGTTTTTT
>NA|NA|TRBV11-2|TRBJ1-1
CASSLTGNTEAFF
TGTGCCAGCAGCCTAACAGGGAACACTGAAGCTTTCTTT
>TRBD2|NA|TRBV9|TRBJ2-5
CASTPGAGRGGETQYF
TGTGCCAGCACCCCCGGGGCAGGACGGGGGGGAGAGACCCAGTACTTC
>TRBD2|NA|TRBV5-1|TRBJ2-3
CASSHDRGGPVDTQYF
TGCGCCAGCAGCCATGATCGGGGGGGCCCTGTAGATACGCAGTATTTT
>NA|NA|TRBV7-2|TRBJ1-5
CASSLWAGGQPQHF
TGTGCCAGCAGCTTATGGGCTGGAGGGCAGCCCCAGCATTTT
>NA|NA|TRBV7-8|TRBJ2-1
CASSLGQYNEQFF
TGTGCCAGCAGCTTAGGACAGTACAATGAGCAGTTCTTC
>TRBD2|once|TRBV6-4|TRBJ2-3
CASSPGTSGSLKQYF
TGTGCCAGCAGTCCAGGGACTAGCGGGAGTTTGAAGCAGTATTTT
>NA|NA|TRBV5-4|TRBJ2-5
CASSLSGEETQYF
TGTGCCAGCAGCTTGTCGGGAGAAGAGACCCAGTACTTC
>TRBD1|NA|TRBV19|TRBJ1-3
CASRKDGTAGNTIYF
TGTGCCAGTAGGAAAGATGGGACAGCAGGAAACACCATATATTTT
>NA|once|TRBV5-1|TRBJ2-1
CASSRRGRGAESYNEQFF
TGCGCCAGCAGCCGTCGAGGGAGGGGGGCAGAGTCCTACAATGAGCAGTTCTTC
>TRBD2|NA|TRBV3-1/TRBV3-2|TRBJ2-5
CASSLSGIAETQYF
TGTGCCAGCAGCCTTAGCGGGATTGCGGAGACCCAGTACTTC
>TRBD2|NA|TRBV9|TRBJ2-1
CASSVGPSGSNNEQFF
TGTGCCAGCAGCGTAGGTCCTAGCGGGAGCAACAATGAGCAGTTCTTC
>TRBD2|NA|TRBV19|TRBJ2-3
CASSTRLAESTDTQYF
TGTGCCAGTAGTACGCGACTAGCGGAAAGTACAGATACGCAGTATTTT
>NA|NA|TRBV5-1|TRBJ2-5
CASMGDLGTQYF
TGCGCCAGCATGGGGGACTTGGGGACCCAGTACTTC
>NA|few|TRBV27|TRBJ1-6
CASSQPGENSPLHF
TGTGCCAGCAGTCAGCCAGGGGAAAATTCACCCCTCCACTTT
>TRBD1|NA|TRBV18|TRBJ1-3
CASSPMIPGTGSHGNTIYF
TGTGCCAGCTCCCCTATGATTCCCGGGACAGGGAGCCACGGAAACACCATATATTTT
>TRBD1|once|TRBV4-1|TRBJ1-3
CASSQGDRAVKNTIYF
TGCGCCAGCAGCCAAGGGGACAGGGCGGTTAAGAACACCATATATTTT
>TRBD1|NA|TRBV3-1/TRBV3-2|TRBJ1-2
CASSQGTGIGYTF
TGTGCCAGCAGCCAAGGGACAGGGATCGGCTACACCTTC
>TRBD2|NA|TRBV28|TRBJ2-7
CASSHRLGTSGGLNSYEQYF
TGTGCCAGCAGTCACCGCCTGGGGACTAGCGGGGGGTTGAACTCCTACGAGCAGTACTTC
>NA|NA|TRBV3-1/TRBV3-2|TRBJ2-5
CASSQDLKTQYF
TGTGCCAGCAGCCAAGATTTAAAGACCCAGTACTTC
>TRBD1|NA|TRBV9|TRBJ1-2
CASSVLGGQASYGYTF
TGTGCCAGCAGCGTACTAGGGGGCCAGGCCTCCTATGGCTACACCTTC
>TRBD1|NA|TRBV6-1|TRBJ2-7
CASSEARTGAAYEQYF
TGTGCCAGCAGTGAAGCTAGGACAGGGGCGGCCTACGAGCAGTACTTC
>NA|NA|TRBV6-5|TRBJ1-5
CASGADSSNQPQHF
TGTGCCAGTGGAGCCGATAGTAGCAATCAGCCCCAGCATTTT
>NA|NA|TRBV28|TRBJ1-3
CASRSPGERGNTIYF
TGTGCCAGCAGGAGTCCAGGGGAGAGAGGAAACACCATATATTTT
>NA|NA|TRBV6-4|TRBJ2-1
CASSVHKVSYNEQFF
TGTGCCAGCAGTGTCCACAAAGTCTCCTACAATGAGCAGTTCTTC
>TRBD1|NA|TRBV5-1|TRBJ2-7
CASSLGTGGAINEQYF
TGCGCCAGCAGCTTGGGGACAGGGGGCGCAATCAACGAGCAGTACTTC
>TRBD1|once|TRBV24-1|TRBJ2-2
CATRGTGVGELFF
TGTGCCACCAGGGGGACAGGGGTCGGGGAGCTGTTTTTT